This TCR beta chain derives from a study of cytomegalovirus exposure and HLA in healthy donors (dated 2017 in TCRdb). Some background on the complete study: In an earlier analysis of roughly 500 of the donors, approximately 260 Gb of sequence data and 90 million to 130 million unique TCR beta sequences from 150 million to 200 million T cells were reported. Roughly 300 gigabases of sequencing data and tens of millions of unique TCR sequences were included in an early release covering several hundred HLA-typed donors. The genetic ancestry cluster associated with self-reported Caucasian donors included roughly 84% of the roughly 400 genotyped donors. The aim of the study was to test whether cataloging public T cell receptors could identify signatures of past pathogen exposure. The T cell repertoires of around 670 subjects were profiled by immunosequencing and related to cytomegalovirus serostatus. Besides the first cohort of roughly 700 subjects, a separate validation cohort made up of roughly 120 different subjects was used. To predict cytomegalovirus infection status, the study brought together high-throughput TCR immunosequencing, statistical association of individual TCRs with disease status, and machine learning. A later analysis re-examined previously published TCR beta repertoires from about 700 donors and added high-resolution HLA genotyping to investigate patterns of TCR occurrence. The later analysis used no new phenotypic data to find candidate immune exposures, relying instead on TCR beta sequences and their occurrence across donors. An earlier analysis of fewer than 700 of the donors applied high-throughput TCR beta sequencing to assess whether each TCR beta V gene segment acted as functional or pseudogenic. Donor age, sex, ethnicity and CMV serostatus were collected together with the repertoire data. A later genetic analysis took genome-wide SNP genotypes for 398 of the 666 donors and used that subset as a discovery cohort. All discovery cohort repertoires had been generated on a single sequencing platform. HLA typing covered class I and class II loci at four-digit resolution. The number of typed donors differed by locus: roughly 620-640 for A, B, C, DRB1 and DQB1; 522 for DQA1; around 610 for DPA1; and around 450 for DPB1. Because of strong linkage in the cohort, five DR-DQ haplotypes were treated as single units for association and clustering. On average, around 200,000 unique TCR beta nucleotide sequences were sequenced per donor among a few hundred genotyped donors of the cohort, with 15% to 20% of those sequences being non-productive.

The protocol used for the library was the immunoSEQ multiplex PCR assay. A mixture of 60 forward primers for TCR Vbeta segments and 13 reverse primers for TCR Jbeta segments was used in the multiplex PCR. Amplification of the CDR3 region of rearranged TCR beta genes was performed with a multiplex PCR assay on genomic DNA. The Illumina HiSeq System was used to sequence the amplified TCR beta libraries as 87-base-pair reads. On the study's bioinformatics: In a later analysis, 70 million to 95 million unique TCR beta chains were counted across the approximately 640 repertoires, and about 10 million of these chains were shared by at least two donors. To remove PCR and sequencing errors, raw reads were error-corrected and collapsed into unique sequences using a nearest-neighbor algorithm that merged closely related sequences. CDR3 sequences were aligned to IMGT reference sequences to assign V, D and J gene segments. For a sequence to be retained, at least a six-nucleotide match to both a V gene segment and a J gene segment was required. Rearrangements were called productive when the CDR3 lacked stop codons and stayed in frame with V and J; all others were non-productive. CDR3 was defined according to IMGT convention as the region running from the second conserved V-encoded cysteine to the conserved J-encoded phenylalanine. The earlier analysis of a few hundred of the donors excluded sequences that lacked an unambiguous match to a single V gene segment. An earlier analysis of 587 of the donors classified V segments as functional when productive rearrangements were above 56.7% and as segregating when the standard deviation between donors was above 5%. A statistical classification framework was built to diagnose cytomegalovirus status from the catalog of TCR beta chain sequences. In a later analysis, V and J genes were assigned by comparing TCR nucleotide sequences against IMGT/GENE-DB human TR gene sequences. Using the TCRdist pipeline, a later analysis assigned CDR3 sequences along with most-parsimonious VDJ recombination scenarios. A later analysis defined each TCR beta chain by its CDR3 amino acid sequence plus V-gene family, and excluded reads lacking a unique V-gene family. To address suspected cross-contamination and a sequencing artifact, a later analysis removed approximately 590 highly shared, low-generation-probability nucleotide sequences. A later analysis calculated a clonal expansion index for each public chain from normalized within-repertoire ranks of inferred template counts. A later analysis computed generation probabilities with a VDJ recombination model fitted to out-of-frame rearrangements, and checked the results against IGoR. A later analysis scored TCR-TCR, TCR-HLA and TCR-CMV co-occurrence with hypergeometric tests, applying a repertoire-size bias correction to TCR pairs. A later analysis estimated false discovery rates by permuting HLA or CMV assignments 20 times. A later analysis grouped co-occurring TCRs with DBSCAN, adding TCRdist sequence similarity when clustering within HLA-allele-positive subsets. Repertoires with fewer than 30,000 or more than 120,000 public chains, plus five repertoires with anomalous nucleotide sharing, were excluded from co-occurrence clustering. TCRdb carries this immuneACCESS record with in-frame sequences only. Its versions omit some clonotypes, under half of them owing to an unresolved V gene in the studies checked, with the rest unexplained. Clone size and V and J calls were adopted from that table, with D and trimming inferred from the DNA. The sample contains some 130,000 clones, 79% of them found a single time. About 6.5% of the sample rests with the top ten.

In total, 630 or so healthy bone marrow donors made up the cohort. Cohort members were all nominally healthy when sampled, although unrecorded immune exposures were likely present. The donor tested CMV seropositive and was one of the 289 seropositive cohort members. A peripheral blood sample was provided by each donor, and peripheral blood mononuclear cells were used for TCR beta sequencing. The Qiagen DNeasy Blood Extraction Kit was used to extract genomic DNA from the blood cell samples. The full study reports these points: In vitro tests confirmed that a few of the cytomegalovirus-associated TCR beta chains recognize cytomegalovirus antigens. The classifier was reported to diagnose cytomegalovirus status with high specificity and sensitivity in both the original and validation cohorts. Most TCR sequences were observed very rarely across donors, whereas some public TCRs were present in many individuals. In a later analysis, the rate of TCR association differed among HLA loci, with DRB1 alleles having the most associated TCRs and HLA-C alleles having the fewest. In an earlier analysis of over 550 of the donors, most TCR beta V segments were observed in productive rearrangements about 90% or about 30% of the time, broadly matching IMGT annotations. When HLA alleles, especially DR and DQ, strongly co-occurred, attributing TCR associations to individual alleles was difficult. CMV serostatus was the only immune exposure information available for the cohort. Sequencing depth was assumed to be roughly uniform across donors in the presence/absence analyses, though that assumption may not hold. Most CMV-associated TCR beta chains appeared to be HLA-restricted in a later analysis, and the HLA associations seemed to be driven largely by CMV exposure. The sequencing pipeline was judged likely to have produced a cluster of highly shared sequence variants as a technical artifact. Because the 87-base-pair reads could not distinguish some IMGT-functional V segments, including TRBV6-2 and TRBV6-3, those segments were excluded. In a later analysis, HLA-associated TCR beta chains were found to be more clonally expanded and to have lower generation probabilities than equally common non-associated chains. The cohort was sequenced for TCR beta chains only, and without alpha or paired-chain data the features that could be detected were limited. HLA typing was unavailable for some donors at each locus, so association tests used only the typed subset. Specific HLA alleles were associated with 16,951 TCR beta sequences at a false discovery rate of 0.05 in a later analysis. Correlated functional status among segregating V segments might be attributable to linkage disequilibrium, but an unknown experimental factor could not be ruled out. A further reported finding was that TCR beta sequences accurately predicted the HLA-A and HLA-B alleles for most subjects in the first cohort. According to a later genetic analysis, donors in an Asian-associated ancestry cluster had fewer N-insertions in productive TCRs than the approximately 700-donor mean. The authors suggested that the approach could potentially be extended to other disease states and immunological phenotypes. The earlier analysis of 587 of the donors excluded some 16 rarely observed V segments, including chromosome 9 orphons, because counts were too low. According to a later analysis, parvovirus B19, influenza, CMV and Epstein-Barr virus appeared linked to several top co-occurrence clusters. The study gave a list of around 170 TCR beta chains associated with cytomegalovirus. A later genetic analysis associated a missense DCLRE1C variant with V-gene and J-gene trimming of TCR beta chains, and an independent cohort replicated the association.

About this clone itself: Its specific antigen is unknown. No clone much larger than this one lies a single base away; base qualities are absent.

The cysteine opens and the phenylalanine closes a CDR3 of 18 amino acids. The only DNA kept is the CDR3, 54 bases in frame from the first base. CDR1 and CDR2 (SGHNT, YYREEE) derive from the germline V gene (reference sequence). V is trimmed back by 6 bases and J by 3 bases, and the junction contains 15 bases that no gene match accounts for. This sequence originates from a man in his forties or fifties in good health and CMV-seropositive. The chain employs TRBV5-4 and TRBJ2-1, with TRBD2 matching 10 junction bases. Sequenced: PBMCs. The CDR3 in this case is CASKQGLAGVSGYNEQFF. The nucleotides read TGTGCCAGCAAACAGGGTCTAGCGGGAGTTTCGGGCTACAATGAGCAGTTCTTC.